Listed below are T cell receptor beta chains from one sample, sequenced in a study of identical twins. In TCRdb, the 5' RACE reads were re-called with MiXCR into one record per CDR3 protein. Of roughly 1.6 million distinct CDR3 sequences listed, more than 30% are singletons. Sequencing was done on a sample of cord blood. These receptors were collected from a newborn girl in good health. Both conserved end residues are part of each CDR3. The D gene is left open where the match is weak. Not all rows give a size; the values are once, few, many and, for expanded clones, a class.

NA many TRBJ1-3 TRBV5-1 CASSLDRGNTIYF TGCGCCAGCAGCTTGGACAGGGGAAACACCATATATTTT
NA once TRBJ1-1 TRBV11-2 CASSVTDRNTEAFF TGTGCCAGCAGCGTGACTGACAGGAACACTGAAGCTTTCTTT
NA NA TRBJ1-4 TRBV6-6 CASRAYRAEKLFF TGTGCCAGCAGGGCATACAGGGCTGAAAAACTGTTTTTT
TRBD2 few TRBJ2-1 TRBV28 CASSLYRLAGEGEQFF TGTGCCAGCAGTTTATATCGGCTAGCGGGAGAGGGCGAGCAGTTCTTC
TRBD2 few TRBJ2-3 TRBV11-2 CASSLSSGRPDTQYF TGTGCCAGCAGCTTATCGAGCGGGAGGCCAGATACGCAGTATTTT
NA NA TRBJ2-3 TRBV20-1 CSASSLRQVDTQYF TGCAGTGCTAGTTCCCTAAGACAGGTCGATACGCAGTATTTT
NA few TRBJ1-1 TRBV7-9 CASSLTAGMSPWTEAFF TGTGCCAGCAGCTTAACCGCCGGCATGAGTCCATGGACTGAAGCTTTCTTT
TRBD1 NA TRBJ1-1 TRBV20-1 CSAGTGGGTEAFF TGCAGTGCTGGTACAGGGGGCGGGACTGAAGCTTTCTTT
NA once TRBJ2-6 TRBV6-1 CASSEAMAPVFSGANVLTF TGTGCCAGCAGTGAAGCGATGGCGCCTGTTTTCTCTGGGGCCAACGTCCTGACTTTC
TRBD1 few TRBJ1-1 TRBV28 CASSFPGQYLNTEAFF TGTGCCAGCAGTTTCCCGGGACAGTATTTGAACACTGAAGCTTTCTTT
NA few TRBJ2-1 TRBV3-1 CASSQEPGFSEQFF TGTGCCAGCAGCCAAGAACCCGGGTTTAGTGAGCAGTTCTTC
NA few TRBJ1-1 TRBV12-3/TRBV12-4 CASSFSGKMNTEAFF TGTGCCAGCAGTTTCAGCGGGAAGATGAACACTGAAGCTTTCTTT
NA NA TRBJ2-3 TRBV5-1 CASSRFSGSSTDTQYF TGTGCCAGCAGCCGTTTCTCGGGGTCTAGCACAGATACGCAGTATTTT
NA NA TRBJ2-1 TRBV24-1 CATSFPGSYNEQFF TGTGCCACCAGTTTTCCGGGCTCCTACAATGAGCAGTTCTTC
NA NA TRBJ1-2 TRBV4-1 CASSQDRLRGYTF TGCGCCAGCAGCCAAGATAGGCTGCGAGGCTACACCTTC
TRBD2 few TRBJ2-1 TRBV30 CAWRILAGGNEQFF TGTGCCTGGAGAATACTAGCGGGGGGCAATGAGCAGTTCTTC
NA few TRBJ2-5 TRBV25-1 CASSESSQPQETQYF TGTGCCAGCAGTGAATCGAGCCAACCTCAAGAGACCCAGTACTTC
NA NA TRBJ2-7 TRBV28 CASTPTGTPSWSYEQYF TGTGCCAGCACTCCAACCGGGACCCCATCCTGGTCCTACGAGCAGTACTTC
NA few TRBJ1-2 TRBV29-1 CSVLHLNYGYTF TGCAGCGTATTACACCTTAACTATGGCTACACCTTC
NA NA TRBJ1-1 TRBV4-2 CASSQDTGSPEAFF TGTGCCAGCAGCCAAGATACAGGGAGCCCTGAAGCTTTCTTT
NA NA TRBJ2-7 TRBV12-3/TRBV12-4 CASSLVASSYEQDF TGTGCCAGCAGTTTAGTAGCTAGCTCCTACGAGCAGGACTTC
NA many TRBJ2-1 TRBV25-1 CASSELVSGAYNEQFF TGTGCCAGCAGTGAATTGGTCTCTGGGGCCTACAATGAGCAGTTCTTC
TRBD2 NA TRBJ2-3 TRBV27 CASSLFGGTSGGYTQYF TGTGCCAGCAGTTTATTCGGGGGGACTAGCGGGGGGTATACGCAGTATTTT
TRBD2 NA TRBJ2-3 TRBV7-9 CASSSGAGGRTDTQYF TGTGCCAGCAGCTCTGGAGCGGGGGGGAGGACAGATACGCAGTATTTT
NA NA TRBJ2-5 TRBV18 CASSRLGIETQYF TGTGCCAGCTCACGACTCGGGATAGAGACCCAGTACTTC